One and the same sample provided the 14 T cell receptor beta chains below, sequenced in a study of shared clonotypes between healthy human individuals. Clones were sequenced by immunoSEQ multiplex PCR, and TCRdb holds only the in-frame ones, with some missing. The sample carries around 1.6 million clones, under 99% recorded once. Sequencing was done on a sample of naive CD4+ T cells sorted from blood. Subset specified: CD45RA+ positively selected. All receptors derive from a man aged 25-40 years in good health.

V is TRBV4-3 and J is TRBJ2-2, with 8 bases identical to TRBD2. The CDR3 totals 19 residues. V shed 1 base and J 1 base; nucleotides not matched to a gene: 11. Per germline, CDR1 LGHNA and CDR2 YSLEER. CDR3 in amino acids: CASSQVVVAGSGNTGELFF. The DNA of the CDR3 is TGCGCCAGCAGCCAAGTGGTGGTAGCGGGGAGCGGGAACACCGGGGAGCTGTTTTTT.

V usage is TRBV18 and J usage is TRBJ2-7; TRBD2 aligns across 9 bases. Germline CDR1 and CDR2: KGHSH and LQKENI. V gave up 2 bases and J gave up 6 bases; unmatched junction bases: 8. The CDR3 runs 15 residues. CDR3 amino acids: CASSPGAGGPAEQYF. CDR3 bases: TGTGCCAGCTCACCAGGGGCGGGAGGGCCCGCCGAGCAGTACTTC.

The rearrangement joins TRBV18 to TRBJ2-7; the D is unclear. The V end was cut by 5 bases, the J end by 3 bases, with 8 bases between. The CDR3 runs to 12 residues. CDR1 KGHSH and CDR2 LQKENI come from the germline V gene. This chain's CDR3 is CASSSQYYEQYF. The CDR3 nucleotides read TGTGCCAGCTCATCGCAGTACTACGAGCAGTACTTC.

This clone is a singleton in its sample. This chain links TRBV28 with TRBJ2-3; 11 bases align to TRBD2. CDR1 is MDHEN and CDR2 is SYDVKM in the germline V gene. The CDR3 runs 16 residues. Unmatched junction bases numbered 6, after V lost 5 bases and J lost 2 bases. CDR3 bases: TGTGCCAGCAGTCGGGGACTAGCGGTCATCACAGATACGCAGTATTTT. Protein product: CASSRGLAVITDTQYF.

This clone was seen a single time. The rearrangement links TRBV7-9 to TRBJ2-1; 10 bases map to TRBD2. The CDR3 extends over 15 amino acids. V gave up 1 base and J gave up 6 bases; unmatched junction bases: 3. Germline V gene lookup returns CDR1 SEHNR and CDR2 FQNEAQ (reference sequence). The CDR3 sequence is CASSLEAGGFNEQFF. CDR3 in DNA: TGTGCCAGCAGCTTAGAAGCGGGAGGGTTCAATGAGCAGTTCTTC.

This chain connects TRBV28 to TRBJ2-7; the D call may be TRBD1 or TRBD2 (5 bases each). The germline V gene has CDR1 MDHEN and CDR2 SYDVKM. V was pared by 4 bases and J by 2 bases, with 15 bases between. This CDR3 comprises 15 residues. CDR3 nucleotide sequence: TGTGCCAGCAGTTCGCCCGGGACCGGGACCTACGAGCAGTACTTC. Its protein is CASSSPGTGTYEQYF.

For the CDR3, the DNA is TGTGCCAGCAGTTTTGGCGGTCAGCCCCAGCATTTT. Amino acid sequence: CASSFGGQPQHF. J is TRBJ1-5 and V is TRBV2; no firm D call. V lost 5 bases to trimming and J lost 6 bases, with 8 bases between them. Germline V CDR1 and CDR2: SNHLY, FYNNEI. This CDR3 is 12 amino acids long.

This clone was counted a single time. The chain recombines TRBV28 with TRBJ2-3, with TRBD2 as a possible D gene (6 bases). The CDR3 runs 14 residues. The germline V gene encodes CDR1 MDHEN and CDR2 SYDVKM. Trimming removed 5 bases at V and 11 bases at J, with 20 bases between. CDR3 sequence: CASSPIPGLTWQYF. DNA of the CDR3: TGTGCCAGCAGTCCGATTCCGGGACTCACATGGCAGTATTTT. Full variable domain (rest looked up from reference TRBV28 and TRBJ2-3): DVKVTQSSRYLVKRTGEKVFLECVQDMDHENMFWYRQDPGLGLRLIYFSYDVKMKEKGDIPEGYSVSREKKERFSLILESASTNQTSMYLCASSPIPGLTWQYFGPGTRLTVL.

This chain uses TRBV30 with TRBJ1-5; 8 bases are a match to TRBD1. The CDR3 has 19 amino acids. J gave up 4 bases and V 1 base, and 18 bases lay outside the gene matches. Germline CDR1 is GTSNPN and CDR2 is SVGIG (reference sequence). The CDR3 DNA reads TGTGCCTGGAGTGCGGTCCCGGGACAGGTAGGGGCCCTGAATCAGCCCCAGCATTTT. Encoded protein: CAWSAVPGQVGALNQPQHF. Drawing the rest from reference TRBV30 and TRBJ1-5, the complete variable domain is SQTIHQWPATLVQPVGSPLSLECTVEGTSNPNLYWYRQAAGRGLQLLFYSVGIGQISSEVPQNLSASRPQDRQFILSSKKLLLSDSGFYLCAWSAVPGQVGALNQPQHFGDGTRLSIL.

Here the CDR3 reads CASSTIRGPSSYNEQFF. In DNA form, the CDR3 reads TGTGCCAGCAGCACCATCAGGGGACCAAGCTCCTACAATGAGCAGTTCTTC. V and J are TRBV27 and TRBJ2-1; perhaps TRBD1 as D (6 bases). Trimming stripped 6 bases from V and 0 bases from J, with 18 bases between. Germline V gene data show CDR1 as MNHEY and CDR2 as SMNVEV (reference sequence). CDR3 length equals 17 residues.

This sequence joins TRBV4-1 and TRBJ2-7, with D uncertain. The CDR3 runs 15 residues. Trimming shortened V by 1 base and J by 0 bases, and 10 bases separated the two germline ends. Germline assignment: CDR1 MGHRA and CDR2 YSYEKL. CDR3 sequence: CASSQVSRSSYEQYF. CDR3 nucleotides: TGCGCCAGCAGCCAAGTTAGCAGGAGCTCCTACGAGCAGTACTTC.

The CDR3 loop is CRTLAGQGAWPLTYEQYF. CDR3 nucleotides: TGCAGGACCTTGGCGGGACAGGGGGCCTGGCCTCTCACCTACGAGCAGTACTTC. The chain links TRBV29-1 to TRBJ2-7, with 12 nucleotides matching TRBD1. This CDR3 is built from 18 residues. Germline CDR1 and CDR2: SQVTM and ANQGSEA.

The gene calls are TRBV6-5 and TRBJ2-5, with 8 bases fitting TRBD2. Germline values: CDR1 MNHEY, CDR2 SVGAGI. Unmatched junction bases numbered 8, after V lost 0 bases and J lost 5 bases. The CDR3 has 16 amino acids. CDR3 amino acids: CASSYSKASGLETQYF. In DNA form, the CDR3 reads TGTGCCAGCAGTTACTCGAAGGCTAGCGGGTTGGAGACCCAGTACTTC.

CDR3 bases: TGCGCCAGCAGCCAAGATAGCCCTAGGGGCACAGATACGCAGTATTTT. Its translation: CASSQDSPRGTDTQYF. This chain connects TRBV4-3 to TRBJ2-3; D call uncertain. Germline CDR1 and CDR2: LGHNA and YSLEER. This CDR3 is built from 16 residues. V gave up 0 bases and J gave up 1 base, with 11 bases separating them.